These 30 T cell receptor beta chains were sequenced from one sample in a study of PD-1 blockade in classical Hodgkin lymphoma. Stated time point: cycle 4 day 1 (C4D1), after less than 7 weeks of nivolumab. Every patient had relapsed following autologous stem cell transplantation, and cohorts differed in brentuximab vedotin exposure. Clones were read by immunoSEQ multiplex PCR, and TCRdb kept only the in-frame ones, dropping some. The sample records around 100,000 clones, approximately 90% being singletons. The sample was peripheral blood mononuclear cells (PBMCs), taken before the fourth cycle of nivolumab. Receptors originate from a human donor with classical Hodgkin lymphoma.

This chain links TRBV28 with TRBJ1-2; possibly TRBD1 for D (5 bases). Germline V gives CDR1 MDHEN, CDR2 SYDVKM. Trimming removed 3 bases at V and 2 bases at J, with 10 bases between. The CDR3 is made up of 14 amino acids. CDR3 sequence reads: CASSLRGTNYGYTF. CDR3 nucleotides: TGTGCCAGCAGTTTGAGGGGAACCAACTATGGCTACACCTTC.

V gene TRBV5-1 combines with J gene TRBJ2-7, with 7 positions matching TRBD1. Trimming cost V 4 bases and J 4 bases; bases outside gene matches: 5. The CDR3 runs 13 residues. From germline, CDR1 is SGHRS and CDR2 YFSETQ. CDR3 in DNA: TGCGCCAGCAGCCCGACAGGGTGGTACGAGCAGTACTTC. It encodes CASSPTGWYEQYF.

The chain couples TRBV10-2 to TRBJ2-7; TRBD1 agrees at 7 bases. After removal of 7 bases from V and 1 base from J, the junction contained 7 bases not matched to a gene. This CDR3 region has 14 residues. Germline lookup yields CDR1 WSHSY and CDR2 SAAADI. The CDR3 is CASILPGQSYEQYF. The CDR3 bases are TGCGCCAGCATATTACCGGGACAGTCCTACGAGCAGTACTTC.

This clone was picked up one time. This sequence joins TRBV6-1 and TRBJ2-4; D not certain. Germline values: CDR1 MNHNS, CDR2 SASEGT. V lost 1 base to trimming and J lost 8 bases, with 9 bases between them. The CDR3 runs 13 residues. The CDR3 here is CASSEVKVDIQYF. CDR3 DNA: TGTGCCAGCAGTGAAGTCAAGGTGGACATTCAGTACTTC.

In regard to this clone: Other DNA sequences in this specimen translate into the identical CDR3. This sequence joins TRBV6-5 and TRBJ1-2; perhaps TRBD1 as D (6 bases). V was trimmed by 4 bases and J by 0 bases, leaving 9 bases between them. CDR3 length: 14 residues. Germline loops: CDR1 MNHEY, CDR2 SVGAGI. The CDR3: CASSFDRTNYGYTF. CDR3 DNA sequence: TGTGCCAGCAGTTTTGACAGGACTAACTATGGCTACACCTTC.

This chain connects TRBV30 to TRBJ2-2; 8 bases map to TRBD1. Germline CDR1 is GTSNPN and CDR2 is SVGIG (reference sequence). V shed 1 base, J shed 8 bases, and the junction held 3 bases outside the gene matches. The CDR3 runs 13 residues. The DNA of the CDR3 is TGTGCCTGGAGTGGGCAGGGGGCGGGGGAGCTGTTTTTT. It yields the protein CAWSGQGAGELFF.

The gene calls are TRBV7-9 and TRBJ2-1; TRBD2 is a possible D gene (6 bases). CDR3 length equals 18 residues. Trimming took 1 base from V and 4 from J, leaving 20 bases between them. Germline CDR1 reads SEHNR; CDR2 reads FQNEAQ (reference sequence). In nucleotides, the CDR3 is TGTGCCAGCAGCTTAGGGGGAGGCAGGCCGGTAAAATACAATGAGCAGTTCTTC. Protein: CASSLGGGRPVKYNEQFF.

The gene calls are TRBV27 and TRBJ1-1; 7 positions agree with TRBD1. Per germline, CDR1 MNHEY and CDR2 SMNVEV (reference sequence). The CDR3 contains 14 residues. V was pared by 3 bases and J by 3 bases, with 4 bases of the junction left unmatched. The CDR3 loop is CASSFAGGHTEAFF. The CDR3 region has the DNA TGTGCCAGCAGTTTCGCAGGGGGGCACACTGAAGCTTTCTTT.

This clone has only one observation. The V gene is TRBV19, the J gene TRBJ1-2; a weak D match, TRBD1 (6 bases). Germline-derived CDR1 and CDR2 are LNHDA and SQIVND (reference sequence). This CDR3 contains 15 residues. Trimming took off 7 bases at V and 5 bases at J, with 20 bases between the two ends. This CDR3 reads CASNDIGGRLYGYTF. The CDR3 nucleotides are TGTGCCAGTAATGATATCGGGGGCAGGCTTTATGGCTACACCTTC.

V and J are TRBV11-1 and TRBJ2-7; D is perhaps TRBD2 (6 bases). Per germline, CDR1 SGHAT and CDR2 FQDESV (reference sequence). CDR3 length: 14 amino acids. The ends were cut back, 0 bases at V and 2 bases at J, with 8 bases in the middle. CDR3 sequence reads: CASSLAGLTYEQYF. In nucleotides, the CDR3 is TGTGCCAGCAGCTTAGCGGGACTCACCTACGAGCAGTACTTC.

This CDR3 reads CAISESQGDTEAFF. CDR3 bases: TGTGCCATCAGTGAGTCCCAGGGAGACACTGAAGCTTTCTTT. The chain is built from TRBV10-3 and TRBJ1-1; D might be TRBD1 (5 bases). The CDR3 extends over 14 amino acids. V was trimmed by 0 bases and J by 3 bases, leaving 8 bases between them. Germline V gene sequence: CDR1 ENHRY, CDR2 SYGVKD.

The V gene is TRBV5-1, the J gene TRBJ2-5, with 8 bases fitting TRBD2. This CDR3 has 13 amino acids. V shed 2 bases, J shed 5 bases, and the junction held 2 bases outside the gene matches. CDR1 and CDR2 (germline): SGHRS, YFSETQ. The CDR3 coding sequence is TGCGCCAGCAGCTTCGGGGGGGAGGAGACCCAGTACTTC. Protein sequence: CASSFGGEETQYF.

This clone was seen once. The chain couples TRBV5-6 to TRBJ1-4; D may be TRBD1 (6 bases). V lost 4 bases, J lost 8 bases, and 15 bases lay in between. Germline V gene data show CDR1 as SGHDT and CDR2 as YYEEEE. The CDR3 is 14 residues long. Here the CDR3 reads CASSPGGREEKLFF. Here the CDR3 DNA reads TGTGCCAGCAGCCCCGGGGGGCGCGAAGAAAAACTGTTTTTT.

This CDR3 reads CASSLGQGITEAFF. For the CDR3, the DNA is TGTGCCAGCAGCTTGGGCCAGGGGATCACTGAAGCTTTCTTT. The V and J genes are TRBV5-6 and TRBJ1-1, with D possibly TRBD1 on 6 matching bases. The CDR3 totals 14 residues. Germline V CDR1 and CDR2: SGHDT, YYEEEE. Trimming pared 0 bases from V and 4 bases from J, leaving 10 bases between.

The chain combines TRBV5-5 with TRBJ1-1; D is possibly TRBD1 (5 bases). Trimming left V 2 bases short and J 5 bases short, with 19 bases between. The CDR3 spans 16 residues. Germline loops: CDR1 SGHKS, CDR2 YYEKEE (reference sequence). CDR3 sequence reads: CASSFPSRSGRTEAFF. The CDR3 region has the DNA TGTGCCAGCAGCTTTCCCTCACGATCGGGGCGGACTGAAGCTTTCTTT.

CDR3 bases: TGTGCCAGCAGTCCCCGACTAGCGGGGCTGTACACAGATACGCAGTATTTT. This codes for CASSPRLAGLYTDTQYF. This chain joins TRBV27 and TRBJ2-3; 11 bases fit TRBD2. Germline trimming cut 5 bases from V and 2 bases from J; bases unmatched to any gene: 9. Germline V lookup: CDR1 MNHEY, CDR2 SMNVEV (reference sequence). The CDR3 length is 17 residues.

The rearrangement uses TRBV30 and TRBJ2-3; no clear D gene. V was shortened by 0 bases and J by 2 bases, with 6 bases between the two germline ends. Germline lookup yields CDR1 GTSNPN and CDR2 SVGIG (reference sequence). The CDR3 covers 13 residues. CDR3 loop: CAWSVSLTDTQYF. In DNA form, the CDR3 reads TGTGCCTGGAGTGTTAGTCTCACAGATACGCAGTATTTT.

The chain combines TRBV6-1 with TRBJ2-5; a possible D gene is TRBD2 (6 bases). V lost 7 bases to trimming and J lost 3 bases, with 15 bases between them. The CDR3 has 14 amino acids. Germline loops: CDR1 MNHNS, CDR2 SASEGT. CDR3 amino acids: CASTPGGRKETQYF. In nucleotides, the CDR3 is TGTGCCAGCACTCCCGGGGGACGCAAAGAGACCCAGTACTTC.

The genes are TRBV18 and TRBJ2-2; 10 nucleotides align to TRBD1. Germline V gene sequence: CDR1 KGHSH, CDR2 LQKENI. The CDR3 covers 17 residues. Unmatched junction bases numbered 6, after V lost 0 bases and J lost 5 bases. CDR3 sequence reads: CASSPPTGQGTTGELFF. For the CDR3, the DNA is TGTGCCAGCTCACCACCCACGGGACAGGGGACGACCGGGGAGCTGTTTTTT.

The chain joins TRBV19 to TRBJ2-2; 10 bases are shared with TRBD2. This CDR3 contains 14 residues. Germline V gene data show CDR1 as LNHDA and CDR2 as SQIVND (reference sequence). V lost 5 bases, J lost 6 bases, and 3 bases stayed unmatched. In nucleotides, the CDR3 is TGTGCCAGTAGTTCCAGCGGGGGGGCCGGGGAGCTGTTTTTT. Amino acids: CASSSSGGAGELFF. Together with reference TRBV19 and TRBJ2-2, the CDR3 gives the full variable domain: DGGITQSPKYLFRKEGQNVTLSCEQNLNHDAMYWYRQDPGQGLRLIYYSQIVNDFQKGDIAEGYSVSREKKESFPLTVTSAQKNPTAFYLCASSSSGGAGELFFGEGSRLTVL.

The rearrangement uses TRBV5-1 and TRBJ2-1; D unresolved. This CDR3 is built from 13 residues. Germline V lookup: CDR1 SGHRS, CDR2 YFSETQ. The ends were cut back, 3 bases at V and 7 bases at J, with 11 bases in the middle. The CDR3, as DNA: TGCGCCAGCAGCTCCGAGTCGCGAAATGAGCAGTTCTTC. Translating it yields CASSSESRNEQFF.

Concerning this clone itself: At the DNA level, this CDR3 is encoded by other sequences in the same sample as well. This chain connects TRBV7-9 to TRBJ1-1; D is unresolved. This CDR3 is 12 amino acids long. The ends were cut back, 8 bases at V and 1 base at J, with 8 bases in the middle. Germline V gives CDR1 SEHNR, CDR2 FQNEAQ (reference sequence). CDR3 amino acids: CASSFGNTEAFF. DNA for the CDR3: TGTGCCAGCTCCTTTGGGAACACTGAAGCTTTCTTT.

The J gene is TRBJ2-1, the V gene TRBV6-5; 10 positions match TRBD2. The CDR3 totals 14 residues. J was trimmed by 5 bases and V by 4 bases; bases with no gene match: 2. Germline loops: CDR1 MNHEY, CDR2 SVGAGI. As DNA, the CDR3 is TGTGCCAGCAGTTCAACTAGCGGGGACAATGAGCAGTTCTTC. It encodes CASSSTSGDNEQFF.

J is TRBJ1-1 and V is TRBV7-9, with D possibly being TRBD1 (5 bases). V was pared by 5 bases and J by 10 bases, with 14 bases between. The germline gives CDR1 SEHNR, CDR2 FQNEAQ (reference sequence). This CDR3 spans 12 amino acids. The CDR3 is CASSPDRMSAFF. CDR3 nucleotides: TGTGCCAGCAGCCCCGACAGAATGTCAGCTTTCTTT.

This clone was seen more than once but under ten times. The chain joins TRBV14 to TRBJ1-1, with D tentatively TRBD1 (5 bases). The CDR3 has 14 amino acids. Trimming stripped 1 base from V and 3 bases from J, with 9 bases between. CDR1 and CDR2 from the germline V gene are SGHDN and FVKESK. CDR3 sequence (DNA): TGTGCCAGCAGCCAAGGGTGGGGCTACACTGAAGCTTTCTTT. Translating it yields CASSQGWGYTEAFF.

The chain links TRBV5-1 to TRBJ1-2; the match to TRBD1 covers 7 bases. CDR1 is SGHRS, CDR2 YFSETQ, per germline. CDR3 length: 13 residues. V lost 4 bases and J lost 4; bases outside the gene matches: 4. DNA of the CDR3: TGCGCCAGCAGCCTTCAGGGGGGCTATGGCTACACCTTC. This sequence encodes CASSLQGGYGYTF.

V and J are TRBV5-6 and TRBJ2-5; 9 nucleotides align to TRBD1. Gene TRBJ2-7 matches the end of the DNA better, so the J call may be wrong. CDR3 length: 15 residues. CDR1 is SGHDT and CDR2 is YYEEEE in the germline V gene. The CDR3 nucleotides read TGTGCCAGCAGCTTGGGACAGGGGGTCGGCTACGAGCAGTACTTC. Translation: CASSLGQGVGYEQYF.

The chain has TRBV19 and TRBJ1-1; D gene ambiguous. Germline assignment: CDR1 LNHDA and CDR2 SQIVND (reference sequence). This CDR3 is 13 amino acids long. V lost 6 bases and J 5 bases, leaving 13 bases between the germline ends. The CDR3 spells CASRPAAGTEAFF. CDR3 sequence (DNA): TGTGCCAGTAGACCTGCCGCGGGGACTGAAGCTTTCTTT.

This chain joins TRBV5-6 and TRBJ1-3; no clear D. Germline V CDR1 and CDR2: SGHDT, YYEEEE. With 2 bases removed from V and 4 bases from J, the gap between germline ends came to 10 bases. The CDR3 contains 14 residues. Here the CDR3 DNA reads TGTGCCAGCAGCTTCGGAGGGAGCGGAAACACCATATATTTT. This translates into CASSFGGSGNTIYF.

The chain joins TRBV11-1 to TRBJ2-5, with D tentatively TRBD2 (7 bases). Trimming removed 5 bases from V and 5 bases from J, with 15 bases in between. Per the germline V gene, CDR1 is SGHAT and CDR2 is FQDESV (reference sequence). The CDR3 runs to 14 residues. The CDR3 spells CASSPFGGRETQYF. CDR3 in DNA: TGTGCCAGCAGCCCCTTCGGGGGGCGGGAGACCCAGTACTTC.